Listed here is a single TCR beta chain. Its matching antigen is unknown. The PCR employed 60 Vbeta primers together with 13 Jbeta primers. TCRdb's table, derived via immunoSEQ multiplex PCR, lists solely in-frame clones and lacks some. Among roughly 110,000 clones listed, over 80% were seen once. The source of the sample is a study of cytomegalovirus exposure and HLA in healthy donors. Study-level results: A few CMV-associated chains were confirmed in vitro to be specific for CMV antigens. HLA restriction was apparent for most CMV-associated TCR beta chains in a later analysis.

CDR3 length equals 16 residues. The germline CDR1 and CDR2 sequences are SGHVS and FQNEAQ. V was trimmed by 5 bases and J by 5 bases, leaving 21 bases between them. This chain uses TRBV7-8 with TRBJ2-5; D is perhaps TRBD2 (7 bases). This TCR came from a man younger than 40 in good health and CMV-seropositive. Specimen: PBMCs. CDR3 in DNA: TGTGCCAGCAGCCAGGCGAATGGCGGGGGCAAGGAGACCCAGTACTTC. It yields the protein CASSQANGGGKETQYF.